Reported below is one T cell receptor (beta chain). Its target is unknown. TRB cDNA libraries were made by UMI-labeled 5' RACE. TCRdb derives one entry per CDR3 protein from the 5' RACE reads, leaving out DNA. The sample's table shows approximately 140,000 distinct CDR3 sequences. CDR3 length: 14 amino acids. The germline CDR1 and CDR2 sequences are SGHDT and YYEEEE. The sample originates from a study of CXCR3-negative and CXCR3-positive naive CD8 T cells. General study results and limits: Memory cells diverged, while naive CXCR3-positive and CXCR3-negative cells had similar TRBV-TRBJ usage. Upon cryopreservation, CXCR3 expression partially decreased, and most assays used fresh PBMCs. CXCR3-positive naive cells carried more hydrophobic TRB CDR3s than CXCR3-negative naive cells did.

The sequence was collected from a human donor in good health. Some clones in this sample may be carry-over from other donors' samples. The gene calls are TRBV5-6 and TRBJ2-7; absent DNA, TCRdb's TRBD1 call cannot be checked. Sequencing was carried out using naive CXCR3+ CD8+ T cells from blood. Described subset: CD45RO-CCR7+CD27+CD95- naive CD8+ T cells expressing CXCR3 (TNR3+). Here the CDR3 reads CASSLQENFYEQYF.